These 18 T cell receptor beta chains came from one sample sequenced in a study of cytomegalovirus exposure and HLA in healthy donors. The PCR contained 60 Vbeta and 13 Jbeta primers. Clones were sequenced by immunoSEQ multiplex PCR, and TCRdb holds only the in-frame ones, with some missing. The table lists over 25,000 clones, approximately 62% of them singletons. The sample was PBMCs. These receptor sequences come from a male donor in good health and CMV-seropositive.

The chain has TRBV18 and TRBJ2-1, with 11 bases matching TRBD2. The V segment lost 0 bases and the J segment 10 bases; nucleotides outside the gene matches: 2. CDR3 size: 14 residues. Germline V gene sequence: CDR1 KGHSH, CDR2 LQKENI. The CDR3 DNA is TGTGCCAGCTCACCACCGGGACTAGCGGCAGAGCAGTTCTTC. Translation gives CASSPPGLAAEQFF.

The chain couples TRBV10-2 to TRBJ2-5, with 10 bases matching TRBD1. V gave up 6 bases and J gave up 2 bases; unmatched junction bases: 3. The CDR3 length is 14 residues. The germline gives CDR1 WSHSY, CDR2 SAAADI. The CDR3 DNA reads as TGCGCCAGCAGGGGGACAGGGGCTCAAGAGACCCAGTACTTC. It translates to CASRGTGAQETQYF.

V gene TRBV5-1 combines with J gene TRBJ1-5; 10 positions match TRBD1. In germline, CDR1 is SGHRS, CDR2 YFSETQ. V shed 0 bases and J 6 bases; nucleotides not matched to a gene: 6. CDR3 size: 16 residues. The CDR3 coding sequence is TGCGCCAGCAGCTTGGGGACAGGGGGTCGAGCTCAGCCCCAGCATTTT. Translated, it gives CASSLGTGGRAQPQHF.

As concerns this clone: A read error may produce the germline difference seen at one junction end. This chain links TRBV15 with TRBJ2-2, with 10 nucleotides matching TRBD2. The CDR3 is made up of 17 amino acids. Germline V CDR1 and CDR2: LNHNV, YYDKDF (reference sequence). CDR3 in amino acids: CATSRESGLARTGELFF. As DNA, the CDR3 is TGTGCCACCAGCCGAGAATCGGGACTAGCGAGGACCGGGGAGCTGTTTTTT.

This rearrangement joins TRBV7-2 to TRBJ2-3; 9 bases line up with TRBD2. V was clipped by 5 bases and J by 2 bases; unmatched bases: 5. The CDR3 length is 15 residues. Germline CDR1 reads SGHTA; CDR2 reads FQGNSA. The CDR3 nucleotides read TGTGCCAGCAGCGCCCTAGCGGGACCCACAGATACGCAGTATTTT. It translates to CASSALAGPTDTQYF.

The chain recombines TRBV7-9 with TRBJ1-4; no reliable D call. The CDR3 is 13 amino acids. Germline values: CDR1 SEHNR, CDR2 FQNEAQ (reference sequence). The V gene lost 4 bases and the J gene lost 7 bases, with 10 bases spanning the gap. Written as DNA, the CDR3 is TGTGCCAGCAGCTCATTTAACACTGAAAAACTGTTTTTT. Its translation is CASSSFNTEKLFF. The whole variable domain, remainder taken from reference TRBV7-9 and TRBJ1-4, is DTGVSQNPRHKITKRGQNVTFRCDPISEHNRLYWYRQTLGQGPEFLTYFQNEAQLEKSRLLSDRFSAERPKGSFSTLEIQRTEQGDSAMYLCASSSFNTEKLFFGSGTQLSVL.

The gene calls are TRBV7-2 and TRBJ1-5, with 7 bases matching TRBD1. Unmatched junction bases numbered 7, after V lost 5 bases and J lost 3 bases. The CDR3 runs 15 residues. The germline gives CDR1 SGHTA, CDR2 FQGNSA. Here the CDR3 DNA reads TGTGCCAGCAGCGCACAGGGGACGGTCAATCAGCCCCAGCATTTT. Protein product: CASSAQGTVNQPQHF. Drawing the rest from reference TRBV7-2 and TRBJ1-5, the complete variable domain is GAGVSQSPSNKVTEKGKDVELRCDPISGHTALYWYRQSLGQGLEFLIYFQGNSAPDKSGLPSDRFSAERTGGSVSTLTIQRTQQEDSAVYLCASSAQGTVNQPQHFGDGTRLSIL.

This clone showed up just a few times. The sample holds other DNA sequences that translate to the same CDR3. This chain connects TRBV9 to TRBJ1-1; 7 bases align to TRBD1. V shed 4 bases, J shed 2 bases, and the junction held 8 bases outside the gene matches. Germline values: CDR1 SGDLS, CDR2 YYNGEE. The CDR3 extends over 15 amino acids. This CDR3 reads CASSPYWTGNTEAFF. As DNA, the CDR3 is TGTGCCAGCAGCCCATACTGGACAGGAAACACTGAAGCTTTCTTT.

This clone came up a few times. The chain uses TRBV9 and TRBJ1-4, with D uncertain. V was pared by 0 bases and J by 4 bases, with 13 bases between. The CDR3 spans 16 residues. CDR1 is SGDLS and CDR2 is YYNGEE in the germline V gene. The DNA of the CDR3 is TGTGCCAGCAGCGTAGGGGCGGGATTGCTTAATGAAAAACTGTTTTTT. Translating gives CASSVGAGLLNEKLFF.

V usage is TRBV7-9 and J usage is TRBJ1-4; D not resolved. Germline-derived CDR1 and CDR2 are SEHNR and FQNEAQ (reference sequence). The CDR3 loop spans 12 amino acids. Trimming removed 3 bases at V and 5 bases at J, with 4 bases between. CDR3 protein: CASSFRNEKLFF. In DNA form, the CDR3 reads TGTGCCAGCAGCTTCAGGAATGAAAAACTGTTTTTT.

This clone was counted between two and nine times. V usage is TRBV6-4 and J usage is TRBJ2-1; 13 nucleotides match TRBD2. The V gene end was trimmed by 2 bases and the J gene end by 6 bases; junction bases not matched to a gene: 1. The CDR3 length is 15 residues. Per the germline V gene, CDR1 is MRHNA and CDR2 is SNTAGT. CDR3 DNA: TGTGCCAGCAGTGACACTAGCGGGGGGGCCAATGAGCAGTTCTTC. This sequence encodes CASSDTSGGANEQFF.

Many counts were recorded for this clone. The V gene is TRBV6-1, the J gene TRBJ2-7, with D possibly TRBD2 on 5 matching bases. The CDR3 contains 14 residues. The germline V gene has CDR1 MNHNS and CDR2 SASEGT. The V gene lost 3 bases and the J gene lost 2 bases, with 11 bases spanning the gap. For the CDR3, the DNA is TGTGCCAGCAGTGAGTGGACTGGGACCTACGAGCAGTACTTC. It specifies CASSEWTGTYEQYF.

The V gene is TRBV5-1, the J gene TRBJ2-7; perhaps TRBD1 as D (5 bases). CDR3 length: 14 amino acids. CDR1 is SGHRS, CDR2 YFSETQ, per germline. V dropped 4 bases and J dropped 2 bases, with 13 bases sitting between them. CDR3 sequence reads: CASSPQTVPYEQYF. CDR3 nucleotides: TGCGCCAGCAGCCCACAGACAGTGCCCTACGAGCAGTACTTC.

In this sample, this clone turned up a few times. The chain recombines TRBV6-5 with TRBJ1-3; TRBD1 is a possible D gene (6 bases). CDR3 length: 14 residues. Germline V gene lookup returns CDR1 MNHEY and CDR2 SVGAGI. The germline V and J ends were trimmed by 4 bases and 4 bases, with 11 bases remaining between them. The CDR3 sequence: CASSSGQSGNTIYF. The CDR3, as DNA: TGTGCCAGCAGTTCCGGACAGTCCGGAAACACCATATATTTT.

The table lists this clone with a few counts. The rearrangement joins TRBV7-3 to TRBJ1-2, with TRBD1 as a possible D gene (5 bases). CDR3 length: 13 amino acids. V lost 3 bases to trimming and J lost 9 bases, with 14 bases between them. In germline, CDR1 is SGHTA, CDR2 FQGTGA. DNA of the CDR3: TGTGCCAGCAGCTTTGAGGGACTAAGAAGCTACACCTTC. Translating it yields CASSFEGLRSYTF.

This clone was seen only a few times. The V and J genes are TRBV5-4 and TRBJ1-4; D might be TRBD1 (6 bases). There are 14 residues in the CDR3. Looked up from germline, CDR1 is SGHNT and CDR2 is YYREEE (reference sequence). Trimming shortened V by 4 bases and J by 2 bases, and 9 bases separated the two germline ends. This CDR3 reads CASSLQGTNEKLFF. CDR3 nucleotides: TGTGCCAGCAGCCTACAGGGCACTAATGAAAAACTGTTTTTT.

The chain is built from TRBV7-9 and TRBJ2-4; 8 bases match TRBD1. In germline, CDR1 is SEHNR, CDR2 FQNEAQ (reference sequence). The CDR3 spans 14 residues. With V trimmed by 5 bases and J by 5 bases, 5 bases remained unmatched. The CDR3: CASSPTGGENIQYF. The CDR3 DNA sequence: TGTGCCAGCAGCCCCACAGGGGGTGAAAACATTCAGTACTTC.

This clone was seen only once. The V and J genes are TRBV6-1 and TRBJ2-7, with D possibly TRBD2 on 7 matching bases. This CDR3 is built from 14 residues. Germline V gene lookup returns CDR1 MNHNS and CDR2 SASEGT. The V end was cut by 2 bases, the J end by 5 bases, with 13 bases between. This CDR3 reads CASSEIGGVDEQYF. CDR3 coding DNA: TGTGCCAGCAGTGAAATAGGGGGGGTGGACGAGCAGTACTTC.